The 9 T cell receptor beta chains given below trace back to one sample, sequenced in a study of shared clonotypes between healthy human individuals. Assay: immunoSEQ multiplex PCR; the TCRdb copy retains only in-frame clones and omits some. The table has roughly 520,000 clones, around 95% seen once. The specimen was naive CD4+ T cells sorted from blood. Subset noted: CD45RA+ positively selected. The source is a woman aged 25 to 39 in good health.

V usage is TRBV5-4 and J usage is TRBJ2-3; TRBD2 agrees at 10 bases. This CDR3 is built from 15 residues. CDR1 is SGHNT, CDR2 YYREEE, per germline (reference sequence). V was pared by 2 bases and J by 2 bases, with 2 bases of the junction left unmatched. The CDR3 nucleotides are TGTGCCAGCAGCTTAGCGGGAGGGATCACAGATACGCAGTATTTT. As protein: CASSLAGGITDTQYF.

A single count supports this clone. This chain uses TRBV28 with TRBJ2-5, with D possibly matching TRBD2 (5 bases). The CDR3 contains 13 residues. The V end lost 7 bases, the J end lost 5 bases, and 14 bases lay between the germline ends. CDR1 and CDR2 (germline): MDHEN, SYDVKM. DNA of the CDR3: TGTGCCAGCATGGCGGGCGCCAGGGAGACCCAGTACTTC. It yields the protein CASMAGARETQYF.

This clone appeared a single time. This chain links TRBV28 with TRBJ1-1; D is uncertain. Trimming removed 3 bases at V and 1 base at J, with 18 bases between. The germline CDR1 and CDR2 sequences are MDHEN and SYDVKM. The CDR3 totals 17 residues. CDR3 amino acids: CASSFPKKMTWNTEAFF. The CDR3 coding sequence is TGTGCCAGCAGTTTCCCGAAGAAAATGACATGGAACACTGAAGCTTTCTTT.

The chain carries TRBV28 and TRBJ2-7; 7 positions match TRBD1. V dropped 5 bases and J dropped 5; count of bases not matched to a gene: 3. The CDR3 covers 12 residues. From germline, CDR1 is MDHEN and CDR2 SYDVKM. In nucleotides, the CDR3 is TGTGCCAGCAGTGGCAGGGGGAACGAGCAGTACTTC. It encodes CASSGRGNEQYF.

The chain uses TRBV6-6 and TRBJ2-1; perhaps TRBD2 as D (5 bases). CDR1 is MNHNY, CDR2 SVGAGI, per germline (reference sequence). Trimming stripped 0 bases from V and 12 bases from J, with 9 bases between. CDR3 length: 12 amino acids. CDR3 residues: CASSYSEDLQFF. The DNA for the CDR3 is TGTGCCAGCAGTTACTCGGAGGACCTGCAGTTCTTC.

The chain employs TRBV5-4 and TRBJ2-2, with D perhaps matching TRBD1 or TRBD2 (5 bases each). CDR3 length equals 14 residues. Trimming removed 2 bases at V and 5 bases at J, with 10 bases between. Germline assignment: CDR1 SGHNT and CDR2 YYREEE (reference sequence). The CDR3 coding sequence is TGTGCCAGCAGCTTTGTGGGACGGACCGGGGAGCTGTTTTTT. Encoded protein: CASSFVGRTGELFF.

The chain joins TRBV11-3 to TRBJ2-5; TRBD2 is a possible D gene (6 bases). Near its end, the DNA agrees better with TRBJ2-7, so the J call may be wrong. The CDR3 runs 12 residues. Germline V gene data show CDR1 as SGHNT and CDR2 as YENEEA. The CDR3 here is CASSLGGTEQYF. In DNA form, the CDR3 reads TGTGCCAGCAGCTTAGGCGGGACCGAGCAGTACTTC.

The chain employs TRBV6-5 and TRBJ1-5; 8 nucleotides align to TRBD1. The CDR3 contains 14 residues. Trimming took 6 bases from V and 9 from J; bases not matched to a gene: 10. CDR1 and CDR2 from the germline V gene are MNHEY and SVGAGI. In nucleotides, the CDR3 is TGTGCCAGCAGGACTGACAGGGGCGCGGCGCCCCAGCATTTT. Its translation: CASRTDRGAAPQHF.

The chain is built from TRBV19 and TRBJ2-3, with D perhaps given as TRBD1 or TRBD2 (5 bases each). With 7 bases removed from V and 3 bases from J, the gap between germline ends came to 26 bases. The CDR3 sequence is 18 residues long. Germline V gives CDR1 LNHDA, CDR2 SQIVND (reference sequence). The CDR3 here is CASTPGRISTVATDTQYF. CDR3 DNA: TGTGCCAGTACCCCGGGACGGATTTCGACCGTAGCGACAGATACGCAGTATTTT.